These T cell receptor beta chains were read from a single sample in a study of blood T cell repertoires in COVID-19. Using immunoSEQ multiplex PCR, the repertoire was profiled, and TCRdb retains in-frame clones only, with some absent. The sample has some 300,000 clones, about 88% seen once. The material sequenced was peripheral blood. The receptors here all came from a man aged 70-80 years with acute or convalescent COVID-19. Both conserved end residues are part of each CDR3. Each record gives: V gene, CDR3 length, clone size, J gene, D gene, CDR3 protein, CDR3 DNA. D genes are given only for firm matches. Only some rows state a clone size, as once, few, many or a class for expanded clones.

v_call: TRBV29-1
cdr3_length: 13
clone_size: .
j_call: TRBJ2-3
d_call: TRBD1
cdr3_aa: CSVDQGGTDTQYF
cdr3_nt: TGCAGCGTTGATCAGGGGGGCACAGATACGCAGTATTTT

v_call: TRBV28
cdr3_length: 14
clone_size: .
j_call: TRBJ1-4
d_call: TRBD1
cdr3_aa: CASSLQGRSEKLFF
cdr3_nt: TGTGCCAGCAGCCTACAGGGGCGGAGTGAAAAACTGTTTTTT

v_call: TRBV28
cdr3_length: 15
clone_size: .
j_call: TRBJ1-2
d_call: .
cdr3_aa: CASSPSVGEVYGYTF
cdr3_nt: TGTGCCAGCAGCCCGTCCGTTGGGGAGGTGTATGGCTACACCTTC

v_call: TRBV7-9
cdr3_length: 14
clone_size: .
j_call: TRBJ1-6
d_call: TRBD1
cdr3_aa: CASSSGQGISPLHF
cdr3_nt: TGTGCCAGCAGCTCGGGACAGGGGATTTCACCCCTCCACTTT

v_call: TRBV11-2
cdr3_length: 15
clone_size: .
j_call: TRBJ1-6
d_call: .
cdr3_aa: CASSVTTGYNSPLHF
cdr3_nt: TGTGCCAGCAGCGTAACGACAGGATATAATTCACCCCTCCACTTT

v_call: TRBV4-2
cdr3_length: 16
clone_size: .
j_call: TRBJ2-3
d_call: .
cdr3_aa: CASSQGNGGSADTQYF
cdr3_nt: TGTGCCAGCAGCCAAGGGAATGGGGGGAGCGCAGATACGCAGTATTTT

v_call: TRBV24-1
cdr3_length: 11
clone_size: .
j_call: TRBJ1-2
d_call: TRBD1
cdr3_aa: CATSHRGGYTF
cdr3_nt: TGTGCCACCAGCCACAGGGGCGGCTACACCTTC

v_call: TRBV5-1
cdr3_length: 14
clone_size: .
j_call: TRBJ2-5
d_call: .
cdr3_aa: CASSLEGLRETQYF
cdr3_nt: TGCGCCAGCAGCTTAGAGGGACTGAGGGAGACCCAGTACTTC

v_call: TRBV6-5
cdr3_length: 10
clone_size: .
j_call: TRBJ2-3
d_call: .
cdr3_aa: CASGQDTQYF
cdr3_nt: TGTGCCAGCGGCCAGGATACGCAGTATTTT

v_call: TRBV5-1
cdr3_length: 16
clone_size: .
j_call: TRBJ1-6
d_call: TRBD1
cdr3_aa: CASSLLRDSLNSPLHF
cdr3_nt: TGCGCCAGCAGCCTCCTCCGGGACAGCCTAAATTCACCCCTCCACTTT

v_call: TRBV7-8
cdr3_length: 13
clone_size: .
j_call: TRBJ2-1
d_call: .
cdr3_aa: CASSATNRNEQFF
cdr3_nt: TGTGCCAGCAGCGCGACTAATCGGAATGAGCAGTTCTTC

v_call: TRBV30
cdr3_length: 13
clone_size: .
j_call: TRBJ2-7
d_call: .
cdr3_aa: CAWSVRGSGEQYF
cdr3_nt: TGTGCCTGGAGTGTACGAGGGTCGGGGGAGCAGTACTTC

v_call: TRBV9
cdr3_length: 17
clone_size: .
j_call: TRBJ1-1
d_call: .
cdr3_aa: CASSKSPRTETNTEAFF
cdr3_nt: TGTGCCAGCAGCAAAAGCCCGAGGACAGAAACGAACACTGAAGCTTTCTTT

v_call: TRBV19
cdr3_length: 13
clone_size: .
j_call: TRBJ1-1
d_call: .
cdr3_aa: CASMAGAGTEAFF
cdr3_nt: TGTGCCAGTATGGCGGGGGCCGGGACTGAAGCTTTCTTT

v_call: TRBV5-1
cdr3_length: 15
clone_size: .
j_call: TRBJ2-5
d_call: .
cdr3_aa: CASSRQGAIQETQYF
cdr3_nt: TGCGCCAGCAGCCGGCAGGGCGCAATACAAGAGACCCAGTACTTC

v_call: TRBV10-3
cdr3_length: 16
clone_size: .
j_call: TRBJ2-7
d_call: .
cdr3_aa: CAISERGQGGSYEQYF
cdr3_nt: TGTGCCATCAGTGAGCGAGGGCAGGGGGGTTCCTACGAGCAGTACTTC

v_call: TRBV18
cdr3_length: 16
clone_size: .
j_call: TRBJ1-1
d_call: .
cdr3_aa: CASSPSQQESGTEAFF
cdr3_nt: TGTGCCAGCTCACCGTCTCAGCAGGAGTCGGGGACTGAAGCTTTCTTT

v_call: TRBV2
cdr3_length: 14
clone_size: .
j_call: TRBJ2-4
d_call: .
cdr3_aa: CASSERTGKNIQYF
cdr3_nt: TGTGCCAGCAGTGAAAGGACGGGGAAAAACATTCAGTACTTC

v_call: TRBV5-1
cdr3_length: 12
clone_size: .
j_call: TRBJ2-7
d_call: .
cdr3_aa: CASRREDYEQYF
cdr3_nt: TGCGCCAGCAGGCGAGAGGATTACGAGCAGTACTTC

v_call: TRBV19
cdr3_length: 14
clone_size: .
j_call: TRBJ1-6
d_call: TRBD1
cdr3_aa: CASSPRGDGSPLHF
cdr3_nt: TGTGCCAGTAGCCCCAGGGGGGATGGATCACCCCTCCACTTT

v_call: TRBV6-5
cdr3_length: 14
clone_size: .
j_call: TRBJ1-2
d_call: .
cdr3_aa: CASSYDGGPYGYTF
cdr3_nt: TGTGCCAGCAGTTACGACGGGGGACCCTATGGCTACACCTTC

v_call: TRBV12-3/TRBV12-4
cdr3_length: 13
clone_size: .
j_call: TRBJ1-1
d_call: TRBD1
cdr3_aa: CASSTTGATEAFF
cdr3_nt: TGTGCCAGCAGTACCACAGGGGCCACTGAAGCTTTCTTT

v_call: TRBV30
cdr3_length: 18
clone_size: .
j_call: TRBJ2-6
d_call: .
cdr3_aa: CAWSAVTGLRAGANVLTF
cdr3_nt: TGTGCCTGGAGTGCTGTTACAGGGCTTCGGGCTGGGGCCAACGTCCTGACTTTC

v_call: TRBV7-9
cdr3_length: 19
clone_size: .
j_call: TRBJ2-5
d_call: .
cdr3_aa: CASSSNERFWTPYQETQYF
cdr3_nt: TGTGCCAGCAGCTCCAACGAGAGGTTCTGGACACCGTACCAAGAGACCCAGTACTTC

v_call: TRBV27
cdr3_length: 16
clone_size: .
j_call: TRBJ2-1
d_call: TRBD2
cdr3_aa: CASSLSSGLAGSEQFF
cdr3_nt: TGTGCCAGCAGTTTATCTTCGGGACTAGCGGGAAGTGAGCAGTTCTTC

v_call: TRBV19
cdr3_length: 17
clone_size: .
j_call: TRBJ2-2
d_call: .
cdr3_aa: CASNAGRTSGGTGELFF
cdr3_nt: TGTGCCAGTAACGCGGGGCGAACGAGTGGTGGGACCGGGGAGCTGTTTTTT

v_call: TRBV7-9
cdr3_length: 16
clone_size: few
j_call: TRBJ2-1
d_call: .
cdr3_aa: CASSPKIGGANNEQFF
cdr3_nt: TGTGCCAGCAGCCCTAAAATAGGGGGAGCGAACAATGAGCAGTTCTTC

v_call: TRBV29-1
cdr3_length: 12
clone_size: .
j_call: TRBJ1-2
d_call: TRBD1
cdr3_aa: CSVRDSNYGYTF
cdr3_nt: TGCAGCGTTAGGGACAGCAACTATGGCTACACCTTC

v_call: TRBV5-4
cdr3_length: 15
clone_size: .
j_call: TRBJ1-6
d_call: .
cdr3_aa: CASSLGRSDNSPLHF
cdr3_nt: TGTGCCAGCAGCTTGGGTCGGTCCGATAATTCACCCCTCCACTTT

v_call: TRBV3-1/TRBV3-2
cdr3_length: 14
clone_size: .
j_call: TRBJ2-2
d_call: .
cdr3_aa: CASSEGANTGELFF
cdr3_nt: TGTGCCAGCAGCGAAGGAGCGAACACCGGGGAGCTGTTTTTT

v_call: TRBV16
cdr3_length: 13
clone_size: .
j_call: TRBJ1-2
d_call: .
cdr3_aa: CASSQGPSYGYTF
cdr3_nt: TGTGCCAGCAGCCAAGGCCCCTCCTATGGCTACACCTTC

v_call: TRBV7-6
cdr3_length: 20
clone_size: .
j_call: TRBJ2-3
d_call: TRBD2
cdr3_aa: CASSHQDSVWIAGELDTQYF
cdr3_nt: TGTGCCAGCAGCCATCAGGACAGCGTGTGGATAGCGGGAGAGTTAGATACGCAGTATTTT

v_call: TRBV29-1
cdr3_length: 12
clone_size: once
j_call: TRBJ2-3
d_call: .
cdr3_aa: CSVRRQSDTQYF
cdr3_nt: TGCAGCGTTCGGCGGCAGTCGGATACGCAGTATTTT

v_call: TRBV19
cdr3_length: 16
clone_size: .
j_call: TRBJ1-5
d_call: TRBD1
cdr3_aa: CASSSSLDRVNQPQHF
cdr3_nt: TGTGCCAGTAGTTCATCGTTGGACAGGGTCAATCAGCCCCAGCATTTT

v_call: TRBV10-3
cdr3_length: 16
clone_size: .
j_call: TRBJ2-3
d_call: TRBD2
cdr3_aa: CAIMSGRAPSTDTQYF
cdr3_nt: TGTGCCATCATGAGCGGGAGAGCACCTAGCACAGATACGCAGTATTTT

v_call: TRBV7-2
cdr3_length: 15
clone_size: .
j_call: TRBJ2-7
d_call: TRBD1
cdr3_aa: CASSARAGGGYEQYF
cdr3_nt: TGTGCCAGCAGCGCGAGGGCAGGGGGCGGGTACGAGCAGTACTTC

v_call: TRBV7-9
cdr3_length: 13
clone_size: .
j_call: TRBJ1-2
d_call: TRBD1
cdr3_aa: CASSARQGGGYTF
cdr3_nt: TGTGCCAGCAGCGCCCGACAGGGTGGAGGCTACACCTTC

v_call: TRBV4-2
cdr3_length: 16
clone_size: once
j_call: TRBJ2-7
d_call: TRBD1
cdr3_aa: CASSQARTGNSYEQYF
cdr3_nt: TGTGCCAGCAGCCAAGCTCGGACAGGCAACTCCTACGAGCAGTACTTC

v_call: TRBV7-2
cdr3_length: 15
clone_size: once
j_call: TRBJ2-5
d_call: .
cdr3_aa: CASSLGGGAGKTQYF
cdr3_nt: TGTGCCAGCAGCTTAGGAGGGGGGGCCGGGAAGACCCAGTACTTC

v_call: TRBV2
cdr3_length: 14
clone_size: .
j_call: TRBJ1-1
d_call: TRBD1
cdr3_aa: CASSVLDRGLGAFF
cdr3_nt: TGTGCCAGCAGCGTTTTGGACAGGGGGCTAGGAGCTTTCTTT

v_call: TRBV28
cdr3_length: 14
clone_size: .
j_call: TRBJ1-1
d_call: TRBD1
cdr3_aa: CASKLTGINTEAFF
cdr3_nt: TGTGCCAGCAAACTGACAGGGATTAACACTGAAGCTTTCTTT

v_call: TRBV30
cdr3_length: 13
clone_size: .
j_call: TRBJ1-4
d_call: .
cdr3_aa: CAWGPGLGEKLFF
cdr3_nt: TGTGCCTGGGGACCAGGGTTGGGGGAAAAACTGTTTTTT

v_call: TRBV5-4
cdr3_length: 12
clone_size: once
j_call: TRBJ1-1
d_call: .
cdr3_aa: CASSTENTEAFF
cdr3_nt: TGTGCCAGCAGTACAGAAAACACTGAAGCTTTCTTT

v_call: TRBV19
cdr3_length: 17
clone_size: .
j_call: TRBJ2-7
d_call: TRBD2
cdr3_aa: CASSLRTSGRTSYEQYF
cdr3_nt: TGTGCCAGTAGTCTGAGGACTAGCGGGAGGACGTCCTACGAGCAGTACTTC

v_call: TRBV28
cdr3_length: 14
clone_size: once
j_call: TRBJ2-7
d_call: .
cdr3_aa: CASSLILTLYEQYF
cdr3_nt: TGTGCCAGCAGTTTAATTCTAACTTTATACGAGCAGTACTTC

v_call: TRBV4-2
cdr3_length: 16
clone_size: once
j_call: TRBJ2-7
d_call: TRBD2
cdr3_aa: CASSQRTSGTPYEQYF
cdr3_nt: TGTGCCAGCAGCCAACGGACTAGCGGGACCCCCTACGAGCAGTACTTC

v_call: TRBV19
cdr3_length: 14
clone_size: .
j_call: TRBJ2-2
d_call: .
cdr3_aa: CASSEQAGTGELFF
cdr3_nt: TGTGCCAGTAGTGAACAGGCGGGGACCGGGGAGCTGTTTTTT

v_call: TRBV5-4
cdr3_length: 16
clone_size: .
j_call: TRBJ2-7
d_call: TRBD2
cdr3_aa: CASSLGLAGAAYEQYF
cdr3_nt: TGTGCCAGCAGCTTGGGCCTAGCGGGAGCCGCCTACGAGCAGTACTTC

v_call: TRBV28
cdr3_length: 14
clone_size: many
j_call: TRBJ2-7
d_call: TRBD1
cdr3_aa: CASSRTGGLSEQYF
cdr3_nt: TGTGCCAGCAGTAGGACAGGGGGCTTGTCCGAGCAGTACTTC

v_call: TRBV4-3
cdr3_length: 17
clone_size: .
j_call: TRBJ2-3
d_call: TRBD2
cdr3_aa: CASSQEPLASGIDTQYF
cdr3_nt: TGCGCCAGCAGCCAAGAACCCTTAGCTAGCGGAATAGATACGCAGTATTTT

v_call: TRBV29-1
cdr3_length: 15
clone_size: .
j_call: TRBJ1-2
d_call: TRBD1
cdr3_aa: CSVYLPGQGSYGYTF
cdr3_nt: TGCAGCGTGTACCTTCCGGGACAGGGGTCCTATGGCTACACCTTC

v_call: TRBV12-3/TRBV12-4
cdr3_length: 12
clone_size: .
j_call: TRBJ1-5
d_call: .
cdr3_aa: CASSGQDQPQHF
cdr3_nt: TGTGCCAGCAGTGGACAAGATCAGCCCCAGCATTTT

v_call: TRBV28
cdr3_length: 18
clone_size: once
j_call: TRBJ1-2
d_call: TRBD1
cdr3_aa: CASSTGQGLYLSNYGYTF
cdr3_nt: TGTGCCAGCAGCACGGGACAGGGGCTGTACCTATCTAACTATGGCTACACCTTC

v_call: TRBV30
cdr3_length: 14
clone_size: .
j_call: TRBJ1-5
d_call: .
cdr3_aa: CAWNQQGTYQPQHF
cdr3_nt: TGTGCCTGGAACCAACAGGGTACTTATCAGCCCCAGCATTTT